This paragraph covers one TCR beta chain sequence. These data originate in a study of Ad26.COV2.S vaccination and SARS-CoV-2 variants. TCRdb keeps only in-frame clones here, not all; method: immunoSEQ multiplex PCR. This table holds roughly 400,000 clones, about 90% found once. The treatment denotes: around 19 received Ad26.COV2.S at low or high dose, single or two shots; about 5 received placebo; per-sample allocation not given. At day 63 after the first vaccine or placebo injection, samples were drawn. The administered vaccine (an Ad26 vector) expressed Wuhan-strain SARS-CoV-2 spike. Sequencing used peripheral blood, obtained in a trial of Ad26.COV2.S vaccine versus placebo. The origin of this receptor is a person between 18 and 65 years old who received the Ad26.COV2.S COVID-19 vaccine or a placebo.

Written as DNA, the CDR3 is TGTGCCAGCAGCTTAGGTAAAGCCTACGAGCAGTACTTC. It is translated as CASSLGKAYEQYF. The chain recombines TRBV7-2 with TRBJ2-7; D call uncertain. CDR1 is SGHTA and CDR2 is FQGNSA in the germline V gene. The CDR3 is 13 amino acids. The V end was cut by 1 base, the J end by 2 bases, with 6 bases between.